This T cell receptor beta chain is from a study of molecular identifiers for immune sequencing clone quantification. Study background: Naive CD8 cell RNA, from approximately 20,000 or 100,000 cells, was split five ways in replicates, with four sequenced. Findings and limits, study-wide: Clones that exceeded 20 RNA copies held over 98% of effector molecules, yet under 1% in naive cells.

A CD8+CD4-CCR7+CD45RA+ phenotype served as the sorting definition for naive CD8 T cells. Each CDR3 protein is one row after TCRdb ran MiXCR on the PCR reads. The profile shows 75,000 to 95,000 distinct CDR3 sequences, roughly 25% of them singletons. This clonotype was observed a few times. Its antigen remains unidentified. The CDR3 totals 16 residues. The V segment lost 5 bases and the J segment 3 bases; nucleotides outside the gene matches: 4. Germline lookup yields CDR1 SGHVS and CDR2 FQNEAQ. The specimen was naive CD8+ T cells from blood, with Jurkat cell RNA spiked in. Subset given: FACS-sorted CD8+CD4-CCR7+CD45RA+ naive T cells. V usage is TRBV7-8 and J usage is TRBJ2-2; TRBD2 aligns across 12 bases. This receptor was taken from a human donor in good health. Some libraries in this study had Jurkat cell RNA spiked in. CDR3 sequence: CASSTGLAGYTGELFF. The CDR3 coding sequence is TGTGCCAGCAGCACAGGACTAGCGGGGTACACCGGGGAGCTGTTTTTT.